Listed here is a single T cell receptor beta chain. The CDR3 covers 14 residues. The V end was cut by 2 bases, the J end by 4 bases, with 11 bases between. Germline V gives CDR1 LNHDA, CDR2 SQIVND (reference sequence). Measured with immunoSEQ multiplex PCR; TCRdb has only the in-frame clones, and not every one. The sample lists about 2.4 million clones, under 95% occurring once. These data belong to a study of shared clonotypes between healthy human individuals. Study in general: Researchers assigned three CD4 naive, three CD4 memory, two CD8 naive and one CD8 memory plate to each donor.

Every donor was a Caucasian adult from Nashville, Tennessee. This clonotype was sampled from a man aged 18 to 29 in good health. Some clones in this sample may be carry-over from other donors' samples. Sequenced material: naive CD4+ T cells from PBMCs. Subset denoted: CD45RA+ positively selected. This chain uses TRBV19 with TRBJ1-2; no reliable D call. CDR3 in amino acids: CASSIPPQIYGYTF. The CDR3 DNA is TGTGCCAGTAGTATACCCCCGCAAATCTATGGCTACACCTTC.